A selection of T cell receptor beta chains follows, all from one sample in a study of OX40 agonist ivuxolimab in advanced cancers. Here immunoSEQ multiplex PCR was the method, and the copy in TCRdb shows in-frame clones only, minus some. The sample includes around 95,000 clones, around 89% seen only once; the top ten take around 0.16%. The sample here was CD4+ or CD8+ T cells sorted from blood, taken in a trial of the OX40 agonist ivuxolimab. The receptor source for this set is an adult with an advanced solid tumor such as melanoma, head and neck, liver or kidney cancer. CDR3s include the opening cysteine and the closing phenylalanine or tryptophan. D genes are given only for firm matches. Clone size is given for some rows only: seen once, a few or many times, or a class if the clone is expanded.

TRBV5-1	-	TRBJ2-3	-	CASSLEGTQRWYF	TGCGCCAGCAGCTTGGAGGGGACCCAAAGGTGGTATTTT
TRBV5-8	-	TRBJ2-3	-	CASSPGTPKYTDTQYF	TGTGCCAGCAGCCCCGGGACACCAAAATACACAGATACGCAGTATTTT
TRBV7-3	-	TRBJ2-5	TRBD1	CASSTGTGGSQETQYF	TGTGCCAGCAGCACCGGGACAGGGGGATCCCAAGAGACCCAGTACTTC
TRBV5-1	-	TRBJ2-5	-	CASSLGGVQETQYF	TGCGCCAGCAGCTTGGGGGGTGTGCAAGAGACCCAGTACTTC
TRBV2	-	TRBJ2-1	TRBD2	CASSEAGGYNEQFF	TGTGCCAGCAGTGAAGCGGGGGGGTACAATGAGCAGTTCTTC
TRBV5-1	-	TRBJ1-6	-	CASRLEGHDSPLHF	TGCGCCAGCAGGCTAGAGGGGCACGATTCACCCCTCCACTTT
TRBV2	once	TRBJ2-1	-	CASKPDPNEQFF	TGTGCCAGCAAACCGGACCCCAATGAGCAGTTCTTC
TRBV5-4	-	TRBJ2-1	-	CASSRSATTRSSYNEQFF	TGTGCCAGCAGCAGGAGCGCCACCACACGGAGCTCCTACAATGAGCAGTTCTTC
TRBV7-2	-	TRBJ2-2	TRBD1	CASSQGAGIGELFF	TGTGCCAGCAGCCAGGGGGCGGGTATCGGGGAGCTGTTTTTT
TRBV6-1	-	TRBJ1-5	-	CASSDRFNQPQHF	TGTGCCAGCAGTGACAGGTTTAATCAGCCCCAGCATTTT
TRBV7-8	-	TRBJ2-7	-	CASSFRTDLYEQYF	TGTGCCAGCAGCTTCAGGACGGATCTCTACGAGCAGTACTTC
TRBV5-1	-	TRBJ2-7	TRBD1	CASSFGQGAAYEQYF	TGCGCCAGCAGCTTCGGACAGGGGGCAGCCTACGAGCAGTACTTC
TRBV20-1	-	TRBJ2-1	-	CSARSADSMVF	TGCAGTGCCCGATCAGCCGATAGTATGGTCTTC
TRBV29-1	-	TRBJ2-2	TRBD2	CSGRLALNTGELFF	TGCAGCGGTAGACTAGCTCTCAACACCGGGGAGCTGTTTTTT
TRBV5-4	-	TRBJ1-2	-	CASSKEVGAGYGYTF	TGTGCCAGCAGCAAGGAGGTTGGCGCAGGCTATGGCTACACCTTC
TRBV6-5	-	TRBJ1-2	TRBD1	CASSFDRVYGYTF	TGTGCCAGCAGTTTCGACAGGGTCTATGGCTACACCTTC
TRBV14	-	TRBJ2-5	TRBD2	CASSRPGGLAGQETQYF	TGTGCCAGCAGCCGACCAGGGGGTCTAGCGGGGCAAGAGACCCAGTACTTC
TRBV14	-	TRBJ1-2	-	CASSQGLQANYGYTF	TGTGCCAGCAGCCAAGGACTACAGGCTAACTATGGCTACACCTTC
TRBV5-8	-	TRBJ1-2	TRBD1	CASSHPPGTGAYGYTF	TGTGCCAGCAGCCATCCCCCGGGGACAGGGGCCTATGGCTACACCTTC
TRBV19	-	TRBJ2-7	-	CASSIRGSVYEQYF	TGTGCCAGTAGTATCCGTGGTAGCGTCTACGAGCAGTACTTC
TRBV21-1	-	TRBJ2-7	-	CASSATLRDWSYEQYF	TGTGCCAGCAGCGCGACATTACGGGACTGGTCCTACGAGCAGTACTTC
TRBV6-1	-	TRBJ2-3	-	CASSEYGTDTQYF	TGTGCCAGCAGTGAATACGGCACAGATACGCAGTATTTT
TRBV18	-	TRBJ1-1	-	CASSPPPGVGAFF	TGTGCCAGCTCACCCCCACCCGGGGTGGGTGCTTTCTTT
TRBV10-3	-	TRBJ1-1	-	CAIGLGGRETEAFF	TGTGCCATTGGTTTGGGGGGCAGGGAGACTGAAGCTTTCTTT
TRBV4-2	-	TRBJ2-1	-	CASSQPGDWNNEQFF	TGTGCCAGCAGCCAACCAGGGGATTGGAACAATGAGCAGTTCTTC
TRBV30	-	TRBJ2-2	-	CAWSDRELFF	TGTGCCTGGAGTGACCGGGAGCTGTTTTTT
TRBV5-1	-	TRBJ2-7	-	CASSRAQGDEQYF	TGCGCCAGCAGCCGGGCACAGGGTGACGAGCAGTACTTC
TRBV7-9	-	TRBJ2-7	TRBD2	CASSQVTALAGENYEQYF	TGTGCCAGCAGCCAAGTAACGGCCCTAGCGGGAGAGAACTACGAGCAGTACTTC
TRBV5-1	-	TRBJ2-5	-	CASSMNNGGQETQYF	TGCGCCAGCAGCATGAACAACGGGGGCCAAGAGACCCAGTACTTC
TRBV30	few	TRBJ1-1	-	CAWVSRGGGEAFF	TGTGCCTGGGTCTCGAGAGGCGGGGGTGAAGCTTTCTTT
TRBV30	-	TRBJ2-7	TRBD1	CAWSPDRSYEQYF	TGTGCCTGGTCCCCGGACAGGAGCTACGAGCAGTACTTC
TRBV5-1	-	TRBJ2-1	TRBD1	CASRGTGMGEQFF	TGCGCCAGCCGGGGGACAGGGATGGGTGAGCAGTTCTTC
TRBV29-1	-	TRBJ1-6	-	CSVADAGYNSPLHF	TGCAGCGTTGCCGACGCCGGGTATAATTCACCCCTCCACTTT
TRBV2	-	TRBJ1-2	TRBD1	CASSEAAGGRYTF	TGTGCCAGCAGTGAAGCGGCAGGGGGGAGATACACCTTC
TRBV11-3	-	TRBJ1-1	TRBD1	CASSPRQGVEAFF	TGTGCCAGCAGCCCCCGACAGGGCGTTGAAGCTTTCTTT
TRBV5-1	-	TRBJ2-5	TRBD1	CASSFGTVETQYF	TGCGCCAGCAGCTTCGGGACAGTGGAGACCCAGTACTTC
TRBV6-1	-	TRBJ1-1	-	CASSELSRWTEAFF	TGTGCCAGCAGTGAGCTATCTAGATGGACTGAAGCTTTCTTT
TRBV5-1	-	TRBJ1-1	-	CASSPLFSRAGLNTEAFF	TGCGCCAGCAGCCCCTTGTTTAGTCGGGCTGGGCTGAACACTGAAGCTTTCTTT
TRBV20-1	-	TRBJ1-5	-	CSARLGQPQHF	TGCAGTGCTAGACTCGGTCAGCCCCAGCATTTT
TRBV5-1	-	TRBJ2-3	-	CASSLIILGGRGTDTQYF	TGCGCCAGCAGCTTGATAATCTTGGGGGGAAGGGGCACAGATACGCAGTATTTT
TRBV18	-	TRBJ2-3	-	CASSPPIDTQYF	TGTGCCAGCTCACCACCGATAGATACGCAGTATTTT
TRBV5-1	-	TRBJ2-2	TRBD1	CASSLGGRGRIGELFF	TGCGCCAGCAGCTTGGGAGGCAGGGGGCGGATCGGGGAGCTGTTTTTT
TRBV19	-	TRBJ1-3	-	CASRPSSGNTIYF	TGTGCCAGTCGTCCGAGCTCTGGAAACACCATATATTTT
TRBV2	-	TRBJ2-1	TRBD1	CASSAPGQVYNEQFF	TGTGCCAGCAGTGCCCCGGGACAGGTCTACAATGAGCAGTTCTTC
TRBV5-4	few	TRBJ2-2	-	CASSLAGSHTGELFF	TGTGCCAGCAGCTTGGCTGGCTCTCACACCGGGGAGCTGTTTTTT
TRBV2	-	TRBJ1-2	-	CASSVTSSGYTF	TGTGCCAGCAGTGTGACTTCATCTGGCTACACCTTC
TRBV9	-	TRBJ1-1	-	CASSVDPGLMYTEAFF	TGTGCCAGCAGCGTAGACCCCGGGCTCATGTACACTGAAGCTTTCTTT
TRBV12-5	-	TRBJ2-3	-	CASALLRGRGNTQYF	TGTGCTAGTGCCTTGCTTAGAGGGAGAGGGAATACGCAGTATTTT
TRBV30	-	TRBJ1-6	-	CAWSTGGPSQNSPLHF	TGTGCCTGGAGTACCGGGGGCCCCTCACAGAATTCACCCCTCCACTTT
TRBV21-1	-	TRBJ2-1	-	CASNSDLSGNYNEQFF	TGTGCCAGCAACTCGGACTTGAGCGGGAACTACAATGAGCAGTTCTTC
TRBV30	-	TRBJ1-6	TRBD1	CAWTRDRDSPLHF	TGTGCCTGGACCCGGGACAGGGATTCACCCCTCCACTTT
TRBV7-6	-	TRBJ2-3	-	CASSPWDSHTDTQYF	TGTGCCAGCAGCCCCTGGGACTCACACACAGATACGCAGTATTTT
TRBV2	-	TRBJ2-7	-	CASTRRSLTYEQYF	TGTGCCAGCACCCGTCGGTCCCTGACCTACGAGCAGTACTTC
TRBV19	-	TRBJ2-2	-	CASSKLAAGELFF	TGTGCCAGTAGTAAGCTGGCAGCGGGGGAGCTGTTTTTT